One sample yielded the 8 T cell receptor beta chains listed below, sequenced in a study of T cells in women clearing cervical HPV infection. The data were produced by immunoSEQ multiplex PCR, yet TCRdb's version contains in-frame clones alone and is incomplete. The sample table includes 44,000 or so clones. Source material: blood buffy coat. The receptor set was obtained from a woman aged 18 to 75 with a cervical HPV16 infection that either progressed to CIN3+ or cleared (not recorded which).

About this clone itself: The read ends 3 residues shy of where the CDR3 ends; the end is completed using the germline J gene. V is TRBV6-1 and J is TRBJ1-1; possible D gene TRBD1, 5 bases. This CDR3 has 13 residues. Trimming cost V 3 bases and J 7 bases, with 12 bases left between them. CDR1 MNHNS and CDR2 SASEGT come from the germline V gene. CDR3 DNA, as far as it was read: TGTGCCAGCAGTGATTCAGTCCAGGGTGAA. Encoded protein: CASSDSVQGE. The CDR3 in full is CASSDSVQGEAFF.

CDR3 DNA, as far as it was read: TGCAGTGTCCCCACTTTTAGCAGGGAGGGC. Translation: CSVPTFSREG. The entire CDR3 protein reads CSVPTFSREGYTF. The V and J genes are TRBV20-1 and TRBJ1-2; D possibly corresponds to TRBD1 (5 bases). The read ends 3 residues before the CDR3 terminus; that terminus is restored from the germline J gene. CDR3 size: 13 residues. Germline V gives CDR1 DFQATT, CDR2 SNEGSKA (reference sequence).

As to this clone: The read stops 3 residues short of the end of the CDR3; the missing end is completed from the germline J gene. The chain joins TRBV12-3 or TRBV12-4 to TRBJ2-7, with TRBD1 identical over 9 bases. The CDR3 contains 14 residues. V was pared by 4 bases and J by 6 bases, with 7 bases of the junction left unmatched. CDR3 bases read: TGTGCCAGCAGTTCCTCCGGGACAGGGAGCGAG. It codes for CASSSSGTGSE. The full CDR3 protein reads CASSSSGTGSEQYF.

On this clone: The sequence runs out 3 residues before the end of the CDR3; the remainder is reconstructed from the germline J gene. This chain links TRBV5-1 with TRBJ1-6, with D perhaps matching TRBD1 (5 bases). This CDR3 spans 16 amino acids. The germline CDR1 and CDR2 sequences are SGHRS and YFSETQ. V gave up 0 bases and J gave up 7 bases, with 14 bases separating them. CDR3 DNA (partial): TGCGCCAGCAGCTTGGTAGGGGCGGGGGTAAATTCACCC. Its translation: CASSLVGAGVNSP. The full CDR3 reads CASSLVGAGVNSPLHF.

Concerning this clone: The read terminates 3 residues before the CDR3 end, so the remaining end is supplied by the germline J gene. The chain combines TRBV5-1 with TRBJ2-7; TRBD2 is a possible D gene (5 bases). The CDR3 spans 16 residues. CDR1 SGHRS and CDR2 YFSETQ come from the germline V gene. V was trimmed by 4 bases and J by 0 bases, leaving 17 bases between them. The CDR3 reads CASSIRTDSYSYEQYF. CDR3 bases read: TGCGCCAGCAGCATTAGGACGGACTCGTACTCCTACGAG.

Regarding this clone: The read terminates 3 residues ahead of where the CDR3 ends, so the germline J gene completes it. V usage is TRBV7-6 and J usage is TRBJ1-2, with D perhaps matching TRBD1 (6 bases). Germline assignment: CDR1 SGHVS and CDR2 FNYEAQ. The CDR3 runs to 15 residues. The CDR3 protein is CASSSNRDGGVTYTF. CDR3 DNA (partial): TGTGCCAGCAGCTCCAACAGGGACGGAGGCGTAACC.

About this clone itself: The read terminates 3 residues ahead of where the CDR3 ends, so the germline J gene completes it. The gene calls are TRBV4-2 and TRBJ1-1, with TRBD1 matching 8 bases. This CDR3 region has 17 residues. Germline CDR1 is LGHNA and CDR2 is YNFKEQ. CDR3 region: CASSPNRDRLRKQEAFF. The sequenced CDR3 bases are TGTGCCAGCAGCCCGAACCGGGACAGGCTTCGGAAGCAGGAA.

The CDR3 is CSARTSGDNEQFF. CDR3 DNA, as far as it was read: TGCAGTGCGAGGACTAGCGGGGACAATGAG. This chain joins TRBV20-1 and TRBJ2-1, with 12 bases lining up with TRBD2. Read coverage stops 3 residues before the CDR3 terminus; the germline J gene supplies the remainder. Germline values: CDR1 DFQATT, CDR2 SNEGSKA (reference sequence). V was clipped by 6 bases and J by 5 bases; unmatched bases: 2. This CDR3 has 13 residues.